The clone carrying this T cell receptor beta chain was recorded at least ten times. Time point described: sample taken at primary tumor resection. Unsorted whole RNA from tumor, nontumor lung or frozen PBMC underwent sequencing. This sample is part of a study of spatial heterogeneity in lung cancer. Turning to the study itself: There were consistently more beta-chain sequences detected than alpha-chain sequences.

TCRdb re-called the 5' RACE reads with MiXCR, one entry per CDR3 protein. The sample yields roughly 48,000 distinct CDR3 sequences, under 6% seen once. The receptor comes from a male donor with early-stage non-small cell lung cancer. This sample comprised PBMCs, obtained at surgery.

The CDR3 region is CASEREGYEQYF. DNA of the CDR3: TGTGCCAGCGAGCGGGAGGGCTACGAGCAGTACTTC. This sequence joins TRBV25-1 and TRBJ2-7, with TRBD2 identical over 10 bases. Per germline, CDR1 MGHDK and CDR2 SYGVNS. Unmatched junction bases numbered 1, after V lost 8 bases and J lost 3 bases. The CDR3 is 12 residues long.